Reported below is one T cell receptor (beta chain). CDR1 and CDR2 from the germline V gene are MNHEY and SVGAGI. The CDR3 contains 13 residues. V was clipped by 10 bases and J by 7 bases; unmatched bases: 9. The authors' processing: By means of reference gene primer amplification, nucleated cell counts were estimated. Using immunoSEQ multiplex PCR, the repertoire was profiled, and TCRdb retains in-frame clones only, with some absent. V and J calls and clone size are as listed in that table; D and trimming were resolved from the DNA. The repertoire consists of roughly 26,000 clones, with around 60% occurring once and the leading ten covering more than 7%. This entry is derived from a study of blood T cell repertoires in COVID-19. Study details: Collection of acute and convalescent COVID-19 samples took place in the United States, Italy and Spain. T cells, B-cell-depleted T cells, or PBMCs supplied cDNA or gDNA.

The receptor was derived from a man aged 55 to 70 with active or convalescent COVID-19. Sequencing was carried out using peripheral blood. This chain uses TRBV6-5 with TRBJ1-2; TRBD1 aligns across 10 bases. The CDR3 sequence is CAIGTGDFRGYTF. The CDR3 DNA sequence: TGTGCCATCGGGACAGGGGATTTCCGTGGCTACACCTTC.